A selection of T cell receptor beta chains follows, all from one sample in a study of human T cells and chemical hapten exposure. TCRdb ran MiXCR on the RACE reads and lists one entry per CDR3 protein. The sample lists approximately 260,000 distinct CDR3 sequences; roughly 8.9% were seen once. Source: whole blood, taken in connection with sensitization to the hapten diphenylcyclopropenone (DPC). The receptor source for this set is a woman in her forties with alopecia areata. Some clones in this sample may be carry-over from other donors' samples. The CDR3 runs from the conserved cysteine through the conserved F or W. Each record gives: V gene, clone size, D gene, J gene, CDR3 protein, CDR3 DNA. The D gene is left open where the match is weak. The listing skips clone size in some rows; elsewhere it reads once, few, many or a size class.

V gene: TRBV14
clone size: .
D gene: TRBD1
J gene: TRBJ1-1
CDR3 protein: CASSQGHGTANTEAFF
CDR3 DNA: TGTGCCAGCAGCCAAGGGCACGGGACAGCAAACACTGAAGCTTTCTTT

V gene: TRBV28
clone size: many
D gene: .
J gene: TRBJ2-2
CDR3 protein: CASSLNTGELFF
CDR3 DNA: TGTGCCAGCAGCTTAAACACCGGGGAGCTGTTTTTT

V gene: TRBV28
clone size: few
D gene: .
J gene: TRBJ2-5
CDR3 protein: CASSLLGLSSQETQYF
CDR3 DNA: TGTGCCAGCAGTTTATTAGGACTATCCTCACAAGAGACCCAGTACTTC

V gene: TRBV12-3/TRBV12-4
clone size: few
D gene: .
J gene: TRBJ1-3
CDR3 protein: CASSLNTLTSGNTIYF
CDR3 DNA: TGTGCCAGCAGTTTGAACACTCTAACCTCTGGAAACACCATATATTTT

V gene: TRBV12-3/TRBV12-4
clone size: few
D gene: TRBD2
J gene: TRBJ2-3
CDR3 protein: CASSGGGPNTQYF
CDR3 DNA: TGTGCCAGCAGTGGGGGAGGGCCAAATACGCAGTATTTT

V gene: TRBV7-9
clone size: few
D gene: .
J gene: TRBJ2-3
CDR3 protein: CASSFPLGTDTQYF
CDR3 DNA: TGTGCCAGCAGCTTTCCCCTCGGCACAGATACGCAGTATTTT

V gene: TRBV28
clone size: few
D gene: .
J gene: TRBJ1-5
CDR3 protein: CASSFPTGSQPQHF
CDR3 DNA: TGTGCCAGCAGTTTCCCGACGGGGTCGCAGCCCCAGCATTTT

V gene: TRBV27
clone size: few
D gene: TRBD1
J gene: TRBJ2-6
CDR3 protein: CASSLRAGGSGANVLTF
CDR3 DNA: TGTGCCAGCAGTTTAAGGGCAGGGGGCTCTGGGGCCAACGTCCTGACTTTC

V gene: TRBV6-5
clone size: few
D gene: TRBD1
J gene: TRBJ1-2
CDR3 protein: CASRWDRGSYGYTF
CDR3 DNA: TGTGCCAGCAGATGGGACAGGGGAAGCTATGGCTACACCTTC

V gene: TRBV18
clone size: many
D gene: TRBD1
J gene: TRBJ1-1
CDR3 protein: CASSPFGQEPFF
CDR3 DNA: TGTGCCAGCTCACCATTCGGACAGGAGCCTTTCTTT

V gene: TRBV29-1
clone size: many
D gene: TRBD2
J gene: TRBJ2-3
CDR3 protein: CSKREGGTDTQYF
CDR3 DNA: TGCAGCAAGCGGGAGGGGGGCACAGATACGCAGTATTTT

V gene: TRBV5-1
clone size: .
D gene: .
J gene: TRBJ2-1
CDR3 protein: CASFGLAGVNEQFF
CDR3 DNA: TGCGCCAGCTTTGGGTTAGCAGGGGTGAATGAGCAGTTCTTC

V gene: TRBV5-6
clone size: many
D gene: .
J gene: TRBJ2-2
CDR3 protein: CASSLVRLYPYTGELFF
CDR3 DNA: TGTGCCAGCAGCTTGGTCAGACTATACCCGTACACCGGGGAGCTGTTTTTT

V gene: TRBV28
clone size: many
D gene: .
J gene: TRBJ2-7
CDR3 protein: CATQVDGPYEQYF
CDR3 DNA: TGTGCCACCCAGGTGGACGGCCCCTACGAGCAGTACTTC

V gene: TRBV27
clone size: few
D gene: .
J gene: TRBJ2-1
CDR3 protein: CASSSSLASPNNEQFF
CDR3 DNA: TGTGCCAGCAGTTCCTCCTTGGCTAGTCCTAACAATGAGCAGTTCTTC

V gene: TRBV9
clone size: many
D gene: .
J gene: TRBJ2-3
CDR3 protein: CASSVGPGNTDTQYF
CDR3 DNA: TGTGCCAGCAGCGTAGGTCCGGGAAACACAGATACGCAGTATTTT